The 18 T cell receptor beta chains listed next were all sequenced from one sample in a study of technical replicates of blood from a handful of donors. Profiled with immunoSEQ multiplex PCR; TCRdb holds only in-frame clones, not every one. The sample lists 70,000 to 85,000 clones; 80% to 95% were seen once. Sequencing was done on a sample of T cells isolated from PBMCs. The receptors were gathered from a human donor in good health.

The V call is TRBV4-1, the J call TRBJ2-7; the match to TRBD2 covers 8 bases. V gave up 3 bases and J gave up 0 bases; unmatched junction bases: 4. Germline values: CDR1 MGHRA, CDR2 YSYEKL. The CDR3 runs to 15 residues. CDR3: CASSHTSGSSYEQYF. In DNA form, the CDR3 reads TGCGCCAGCAGCCACACTAGCGGCAGCTCCTACGAGCAGTACTTC.

This sequence joins TRBV9 and TRBJ1-4, with a possible D match to TRBD1 (5 bases). Germline CDR1 reads SGDLS; CDR2 reads YYNGEE. V gave up 2 bases and J gave up 8 bases, with 16 bases separating them. This CDR3 is built from 15 residues. CDR3 protein: CASSVTGLQGEKLFF. CDR3 sequence (DNA): TGTGCCAGCAGCGTTACAGGCCTCCAGGGAGAAAAACTGTTTTTT.

The chain recombines TRBV30 with TRBJ2-6, with 7 bases aligning to TRBD1. The CDR3 is made up of 15 amino acids. Germline values: CDR1 GTSNPN, CDR2 SVGIG (reference sequence). Trimming at V came to 2 bases and at J to 2 bases, leaving 3 bases not matched to a gene. Here the CDR3 reads CAWSPGGTGANVLTF. The DNA for the CDR3 is TGTGCCTGGAGTCCAGGGGGTACTGGGGCCAACGTCCTGACTTTC.

This rearrangement joins TRBV11-2 to TRBJ2-7, with 12 positions matching TRBD2. Germline CDR1 SGHAT, CDR2 FQNNGV. CDR3 length equals 16 residues. Trimming took 1 base from V and 7 from J; bases not matched to a gene: 8. The CDR3 DNA is TGTGCCAGCAGCTTAGCCCCCCCGACTAGCGGGAGAGAGCAGTACTTC. This sequence encodes CASSLAPPTSGREQYF.

The chain links TRBV7-3 to TRBJ2-5; 7 bases agree with TRBD2. CDR3 length: 15 amino acids. V shed 2 bases and J 5 bases; nucleotides not matched to a gene: 8. Germline CDR1 and CDR2: SGHTA and FQGTGA. In DNA form, the CDR3 reads TGTGCCAGCAGCTTATTAGGCCAAGCGGGGGAGACCCAGTACTTC. It is translated as CASSLLGQAGETQYF.

The chain carries TRBV19 and TRBJ2-7; TRBD2 matches at 8 bases. The CDR3 spans 14 residues. Germline CDR1 reads LNHDA; CDR2 reads SQIVND (reference sequence). V was clipped by 7 bases and J by 2 bases; unmatched bases: 7. The CDR3 DNA reads TGTGCCAGTAACAGCGAACTAGCGGCCTACGAGCAGTACTTC. It translates to CASNSELAAYEQYF. The entire variable domain, with the rest obtained from reference TRBV19 and TRBJ2-7, is as follows: DGGITQSPKYLFRKEGQNVTLSCEQNLNHDAMYWYRQDPGQGLRLIYYSQIVNDFQKGDIAEGYSVSREKKESFPLTVTSAQKNPTAFYLCASNSELAAYEQYFGPGTRLTVT.

The chain links TRBV13 to TRBJ1-2; 7 positions agree with TRBD1. Per germline, CDR1 PRHDT and CDR2 FYEKMQ (reference sequence). J gave up 5 bases and V 4 bases, and 13 bases lay outside the gene matches. The CDR3 length is 16 residues. As DNA, the CDR3 is TGTGCCAGCAGCTCCGAGGTGGGACAGAAAACTTATGGCTACACCTTC. This gives the protein CASSSEVGQKTYGYTF.

The CDR3 spells CASSLGGGETQYF. In nucleotides, the CDR3 is TGTGCCAGCAGCCTCGGGGGGGGAGAGACCCAGTACTTC. The chain is built from TRBV11-3 and TRBJ2-5; TRBD2 matches 8 bases. CDR1 SGHNT and CDR2 YENEEA come from the germline V gene. This CDR3 has 13 residues. V lost 5 bases and J lost 4; bases outside the gene matches: 3.

The chain combines TRBV9 with TRBJ2-1; D is undetermined. V shed 2 bases and J shed 2 bases, with 11 bases lying between them. Germline V CDR1 and CDR2: SGDLS, YYNGEE. This CDR3 has 15 residues. The CDR3 is CASSVGLVPYNEQFF. As DNA, the CDR3 is TGTGCCAGCAGCGTCGGCCTAGTCCCCTACAATGAGCAGTTCTTC.

The J gene is TRBJ1-4, the V gene TRBV19; TRBD1 matches 8 bases. The germline gives CDR1 LNHDA, CDR2 SQIVND (reference sequence). J lost 5 bases, V lost 6 bases, and 11 bases had no gene match. The CDR3 runs to 16 residues. The CDR3 here is CASRYGQGRKNEKLFF. The CDR3 coding sequence is TGTGCCAGTAGGTACGGACAGGGCCGAAAAAATGAAAAACTGTTTTTT. The full variable domain, rest sourced from reference TRBV19 and TRBJ1-4, is DGGITQSPKYLFRKEGQNVTLSCEQNLNHDAMYWYRQDPGQGLRLIYYSQIVNDFQKGDIAEGYSVSREKKESFPLTVTSAQKNPTAFYLCASRYGQGRKNEKLFFGSGTQLSVL.

This chain joins TRBV7-8 and TRBJ1-1; 10 bases align to TRBD1. The ends lost 5 bases at V and 3 bases at J; junction bases unmatched: 9. CDR1 is SGHVS, CDR2 FQNEAQ, per germline. This CDR3 is built from 16 residues. The CDR3 is CASSMGQGIRDTEAFF. Here the CDR3 DNA reads TGTGCCAGCAGCATGGGACAGGGGATTCGTGACACTGAAGCTTTCTTT.

The V call is TRBV11-2, the J call TRBJ2-7; 7 bases line up with TRBD1. After removal of 5 bases from V and 4 bases from J, the junction contained 5 bases not matched to a gene. The length of the CDR3 is 13 residues. Germline V gene sequence: CDR1 SGHAT, CDR2 FQNNGV. The CDR3 coding sequence is TGTGCCAGCAGCCAAGGGACAGCATACGAGCAGTACTTC. Amino acid sequence: CASSQGTAYEQYF.

The chain has TRBV2 and TRBJ1-2; 9 bases agree with TRBD1. CDR1 is SNHLY and CDR2 is FYNNEI in the germline V gene. V was clipped by 7 bases and J by 6 bases; unmatched bases: 12. The CDR3 covers 15 residues. The CDR3 reads CASTSGTGLTDGYTF. In nucleotides, the CDR3 is TGTGCCAGCACATCGGGGACAGGGCTAACAGATGGCTACACCTTC.

The J gene is TRBJ2-1, the V gene TRBV6-1; the match to TRBD2 covers 16 bases. Looked up from germline, CDR1 is MNHNS and CDR2 is SASEGT. The length of the CDR3 is 17 residues. V lost 4 bases and J lost 9; bases outside the gene matches: 9. The CDR3 is CASSAAGTSGRAGEQFF. In nucleotides, the CDR3 is TGTGCCAGCAGTGCTGCCGGGACTAGCGGGAGGGCCGGTGAGCAGTTCTTC.

The chain employs TRBV15 and TRBJ1-2; TRBD1 matches 11 bases. The CDR3 extends over 16 amino acids. V dropped 3 bases and J dropped 6; count of bases not matched to a gene: 9. The germline gives CDR1 LNHNV, CDR2 YYDKDF (reference sequence). CDR3 loop: CATSSDRWDRGNGYTF. CDR3 DNA: TGTGCCACCAGCAGCGATCGGTGGGACAGGGGGAATGGCTACACCTTC.

The J gene is TRBJ1-1, the V gene TRBV7-6; possibly TRBD1 for D (5 bases). Germline lookup yields CDR1 SGHVS and CDR2 FNYEAQ. The CDR3 consists of 13 residues. V was clipped by 1 base and J by 10 bases, with 13 bases between them. The CDR3 nucleotides read TGTGCCAGCAGCTTAGATAAAAGGGGTGGAGCTTTCTTT. Protein: CASSLDKRGGAFF.

The chain employs TRBV7-8 and TRBJ2-7; TRBD1 matches at 7 bases. The CDR3 runs 14 residues. From germline, CDR1 is SGHVS and CDR2 FQNEAQ. The J segment lost 7 bases and the V segment lost 7 bases, leaving 13 bases of the junction unmatched. The CDR3 DNA follows: TGTGCCAGCACCTCCTTAAGGGGGCGCAATGAGCAGTACTTC. The encoded protein is CASTSLRGRNEQYF.

CDR3 residues: CASSLSKLYGYNEQFF. CDR3 bases: TGTGCCAGCAGTTTATCGAAACTATACGGGTACAATGAGCAGTTCTTC. This chain links TRBV27 with TRBJ2-1; D call uncertain. The CDR3 extends over 16 amino acids. V lost 0 bases and J lost 4, with 13 bases in between. Germline CDR1 MNHEY, CDR2 SMNVEV (reference sequence).